The 29 T cell receptor beta chains below all came from one sample that was sequenced in a study of cytomegalovirus exposure and HLA in healthy donors. The assay was immunoSEQ multiplex PCR, and TCRdb's table has in-frame clones only and misses some. The table has over 250,000 clones, 65% to 90% seen once. Specimen: PBMCs. The receptors were gathered from a woman younger than 35 in good health and CMV-seronegative.

As regards this clone: Other DNA sequences in the sample encode the same CDR3. The gene calls are TRBV5-1 and TRBJ2-7; D perhaps matches TRBD2 (6 bases). Germline CDR1 and CDR2: SGHRS and YFSETQ. V lost 3 bases, J lost 0 bases, and 7 bases lay in between. CDR3 length: 13 amino acids. The CDR3 DNA sequence: TGCGCCAGCAGCTGGGACTCCTCCTACGAGCAGTACTTC. This codes for CASSWDSSYEQYF.

The chain joins TRBV29-1 to TRBJ2-7; possible D gene TRBD1, 5 bases. Per the germline V gene, CDR1 is SQVTM and CDR2 is ANQGSEA. V was pared by 7 bases and J by 0 bases, with 13 bases between. The CDR3 runs to 13 residues. CDR3 in amino acids: CSAGQGPSYEQYF. The CDR3 region has the DNA TGCAGCGCTGGGCAGGGCCCCTCCTACGAGCAGTACTTC.

This clone came up a few times. The rearrangement links TRBV4-3 to TRBJ1-2; no firm D call. This CDR3 spans 15 amino acids. Germline CDR1 reads LGHNA; CDR2 reads YSLEER. Trimming cost V 1 base and J 8 bases, with 17 bases left between them. The CDR3 region is CASSQVGPGSYGYTF. As DNA, the CDR3 is TGCGCCAGCAGCCAAGTAGGCCCCGGGAGCTACGGCTACACCTTC.

Only one count was recorded for this clone. The gene calls are TRBV6-6 and TRBJ2-1; D might be TRBD1 (5 bases). V lost 2 bases to trimming and J lost 6 bases, with 14 bases between them. Germline V gene lookup returns CDR1 MNHNY and CDR2 SVGAGI (reference sequence). The CDR3 spans 15 residues. Here the CDR3 DNA reads TGTGCCAGCAGTTACCGGCCAGGGTCGAGCAATGAGCAGTTCTTC. Its protein product is CASSYRPGSSNEQFF.

The chain carries TRBV13 and TRBJ2-7, with 8 nucleotides matching TRBD1. Germline CDR1 is PRHDT and CDR2 is FYEKMQ (reference sequence). This CDR3 has 15 residues. Trimming took 2 bases from V and 4 from J; bases not matched to a gene: 7. CDR3: CASSLRQGAFYEQYF. For the CDR3, the DNA is TGTGCCAGCAGCTTAAGGCAGGGGGCCTTTTACGAGCAGTACTTC.

In the case of this clone: A much more abundant neighbour one base away suggests this may be a read error. The chain uses TRBV16 and TRBJ1-2; 11 bases map to TRBD1. The CDR3 extends over 13 amino acids. V shed 4 bases, J shed 6 bases, and the junction held 1 base outside the gene matches. Germline V CDR1 and CDR2: KGHSY, FQNENV. DNA of the CDR3: TGTGCCAGCAGCCGGGGACAGGGGGATGGCTACACCTTC. Protein: CASSRGQGDGYTF.

This clone appeared a few times. The gene calls are TRBV7-2 and TRBJ1-1; D is unresolved. This CDR3 comprises 11 residues. Germline-derived CDR1 and CDR2 are SGHTA and FQGNSA. Trimming took off 6 bases at V and 5 bases at J, with 7 bases between the two ends. CDR3 DNA: TGTGCCAGCAGATTTAGTACTGAAGCTTTCTTT. Its translation: CASRFSTEAFF.

J is TRBJ1-1 and V is TRBV9, with TRBD1 as a possible D gene (5 bases). This CDR3 spans 15 amino acids. The germline V and J ends were trimmed by 0 bases and 1 base, with 10 bases remaining between them. Germline CDR1 SGDLS, CDR2 YYNGEE. CDR3 DNA: TGTGCCAGCAGCGTAGCTGGGGCAGGGAACACTGAAGCTTTCTTT. It codes for CASSVAGAGNTEAFF.

V is TRBV13 and J is TRBJ2-7; D gene unclear. The germline gives CDR1 PRHDT, CDR2 FYEKMQ (reference sequence). Trimming stripped 6 bases from V and 5 bases from J, with 14 bases between. The CDR3 loop spans 13 amino acids. The CDR3 loop is CASRRLQSHEQYF. The CDR3, as DNA: TGTGCCAGCAGGCGACTCCAGTCCCACGAGCAGTACTTC.

The V gene is TRBV5-1, the J gene TRBJ1-4; D perhaps matches TRBD1 (6 bases). The germline gives CDR1 SGHRS, CDR2 YFSETQ. The CDR3 runs to 12 residues. Trimming took off 6 bases at V and 8 bases at J, with 11 bases between the two ends. This CDR3 is CASTGAGEKLFF. The CDR3 nucleotides read TGCGCCAGCACAGGGGCAGGCGAAAAACTGTTTTTT.

This chain uses TRBV6-1 with TRBJ1-2; D not resolved. The germline V gene encodes CDR1 MNHNS and CDR2 SASEGT. With 8 bases removed from V and 6 bases from J, the gap between germline ends came to 13 bases. This CDR3 contains 12 residues. CDR3 sequence reads: CASRYYGNGYTF. For the CDR3, the DNA is TGTGCCAGCCGATATTACGGGAATGGCTACACCTTC.

The chain employs TRBV20-1 and TRBJ2-1; 7 nucleotides agree with TRBD2. CDR1 is DFQATT, CDR2 SNEGSKA, per germline (reference sequence). The length of the CDR3 is 11 residues. The trim removed 3 bases at V and 9 bases at J, leaving 2 bases unmatched. The CDR3 protein is CSASGGSEQFF. The CDR3 region has the DNA TGCAGTGCTAGTGGCGGGAGTGAGCAGTTCTTC.

The rearrangement links TRBV6-5 to TRBJ1-2; D perhaps matches TRBD1 (6 bases). This CDR3 has 15 amino acids. Trimming removed 2 bases from V and 10 bases from J, with 20 bases in between. Germline CDR1 reads MNHEY; CDR2 reads SVGAGI. In DNA, the CDR3 is TGTGCCAGCAGTTACGGGGTATGGGTCAGGGGTGACTACACCTTC. Protein product: CASSYGVWVRGDYTF.

This chain joins TRBV6-5 and TRBJ1-4; D may be TRBD1 (6 bases). The CDR3 is made up of 14 amino acids. CDR1 MNHEY and CDR2 SVGAGI come from the germline V gene. The germline V and J ends were trimmed by 8 bases and 4 bases, with 14 bases remaining between them. This CDR3 reads CASSPEGVNEKLFF. For the CDR3, the DNA is TGTGCCAGCTCGCCCGAGGGGGTTAATGAAAAACTGTTTTTT.

This clone was seen only a few times. The V gene is TRBV5-6, the J gene TRBJ1-1, with D perhaps matching TRBD1 (5 bases). Trimming removed 3 bases from V and 0 bases from J, with 12 bases in between. The CDR3 sequence is 15 residues long. Germline V gene data show CDR1 as SGHDT and CDR2 as YYEEEE. CDR3 in amino acids: CASSSWTRMNTEAFF. DNA for the CDR3: TGTGCCAGCAGCTCCTGGACAAGGATGAACACTGAAGCTTTCTTT.

CDR3 coding DNA: TGTGCCTGGAGCCTTTCGGGACAGAACTATTATGGCTACACCTTC. Translated: CAWSLSGQNYYGYTF. This chain uses TRBV30 with TRBJ1-2, with 7 nucleotides matching TRBD1. The germline CDR1 and CDR2 sequences are GTSNPN and SVGIG (reference sequence). CDR3 size: 15 residues. Trimming took 3 bases from V and 5 from J; bases not matched to a gene: 12.

This chain joins TRBV6-1 and TRBJ1-1, with D possibly TRBD1 on 6 matching bases. V was cut by 6 bases and J by 6 bases, with 14 bases left in between. The germline gives CDR1 MNHNS, CDR2 SASEGT. CDR3 length equals 13 residues. The CDR3, as DNA: TGTGCCAGCAGGGCAGGGGAAGCGGCTGAAGCTTTCTTT. It encodes CASRAGEAAEAFF.

This clone was counted only a few times. The chain has TRBV6-5 and TRBJ2-7; 8 positions agree with TRBD1. CDR3 length: 13 amino acids. Germline V gene lookup returns CDR1 MNHEY and CDR2 SVGAGI. After removal of 2 bases from V and 5 bases from J, the junction contained 2 bases not matched to a gene. CDR3 bases: TGTGCCAGCAGTTACGGCAGGGGGCACGAGCAGTACTTC. This gives the protein CASSYGRGHEQYF.

The rearrangement links TRBV29-1 to TRBJ2-7; 9 bases are a match to TRBD1. The CDR3 is 15 amino acids. With V trimmed by 5 bases and J by 5 bases, 13 bases remained unmatched. Germline CDR1 SQVTM, CDR2 ANQGSEA. The CDR3 loop reads CSVRDRGKRIHEQYF. CDR3 bases: TGCAGCGTTCGCGACAGGGGGAAGCGAATCCACGAGCAGTACTTC.

This sequence joins TRBV6-5 and TRBJ1-2, with 11 nucleotides matching TRBD1. Germline CDR1 reads MNHEY; CDR2 reads SVGAGI. This CDR3 region has 13 residues. Unmatched junction bases numbered 5, after V lost 7 bases and J lost 7 bases. This CDR3 is CASTVGQGVGYTF. The CDR3, as DNA: TGTGCCAGCACCGTGGGACAGGGGGTTGGCTACACCTTC.

CDR3 bases: TGCGCCAGCAGCTTTACTAGCGGGAGGGCCGGCACCGGGGAGCTGTTTTTT. It yields the protein CASSFTSGRAGTGELFF. The chain recombines TRBV5-1 with TRBJ2-2, with TRBD2 identical over 13 bases. Losses at the gene ends were 2 bases for V and 4 bases for J; bases not matched to a gene: 5. Per germline, CDR1 SGHRS and CDR2 YFSETQ. The CDR3 length is 17 residues.

The chain is built from TRBV14 and TRBJ2-2, with D maybe TRBD2 (6 bases). The CDR3 length is 18 residues. Trimming removed 4 bases from V and 4 bases from J, with 22 bases in between. Germline V lookup: CDR1 SGHDN, CDR2 FVKESK. CDR3 sequence (DNA): TGTGCCAGCAGCCGACAAACCCGGGCGGGGACGGGCACCGGGGAGCTGTTTTTT. Its translation is CASSRQTRAGTGTGELFF.

Written as DNA, the CDR3 is TGTGCCAGCAGGGGACAGGCCCTGGCCGGGGAGCTGTTTTTT. This gives the protein CASRGQALAGELFF. The chain combines TRBV2 with TRBJ2-2; 8 positions match TRBD1. This CDR3 comprises 14 residues. The germline V gene has CDR1 SNHLY and CDR2 FYNNEI. V lost 6 bases and J lost 6; bases outside the gene matches: 6.

The count of this clone is one. The rearrangement joins TRBV14 to TRBJ2-7, with 7 bases matching TRBD2. This CDR3 is 13 amino acids long. CDR1 and CDR2 from the germline V gene are SGHDN and FVKESK. The ends lost 6 bases at V and 4 bases at J; junction bases unmatched: 6. The DNA for the CDR3 is TGTGCCAGCAGGGAGGCGGGAGAGTACGAGCAGTACTTC. Protein sequence: CASREAGEYEQYF.

This clone was seen a single time. The gene calls are TRBV5-1 and TRBJ1-5; the D gene is possibly TRBD1 (5 bases). The CDR3 spans 15 residues. CDR1 SGHRS and CDR2 YFSETQ come from the germline V gene. Trimming took 0 bases from V and 6 from J, leaving 13 bases between them. The CDR3 region is CASSLGGSDRQPQHF. In DNA form, the CDR3 reads TGCGCCAGCAGCTTGGGGGGCAGTGATCGTCAGCCCCAGCATTTT.

The V call is TRBV15, the J call TRBJ2-7; maybe TRBD1 (6 bases). The CDR3 consists of 14 residues. CDR1 is LNHNV and CDR2 is YYDKDF in the germline V gene (reference sequence). The V and J ends lost 2 bases and 2 bases respectively, with 10 bases between them. DNA for the CDR3: TGTGCCACCAGCAGAACAGGGTTCCCCTACGAGCAGTACTTC. Protein sequence: CATSRTGFPYEQYF.

The count of this clone is one. The J gene is TRBJ1-1, the V gene TRBV27; D is unresolved. V was clipped by 7 bases and J by 3 bases, with 18 bases between them. From germline, CDR1 is MNHEY and CDR2 SMNVEV (reference sequence). This CDR3 spans 15 amino acids. The CDR3 is CASTPAGAGYTEAFF. DNA for the CDR3: TGTGCCAGCACCCCCGCGGGCGCGGGGTACACTGAAGCTTTCTTT.

V gene TRBV10-3 combines with J gene TRBJ2-7, with D unclear. The CDR3 has 14 residues. Germline CDR1 reads ENHRY; CDR2 reads SYGVKD. V was pared by 2 bases and J by 2 bases, with 10 bases between. As DNA, the CDR3 is TGTGCCATCAGTGAGGTCAGTCAGGCCTACGAGCAGTACTTC. Translated, it gives CAISEVSQAYEQYF.

The V and J genes are TRBV5-1 and TRBJ2-1; TRBD2 aligns across 9 bases. This CDR3 has 16 amino acids. Germline lookup yields CDR1 SGHRS and CDR2 YFSETQ. V dropped 4 bases and J dropped 4; count of bases not matched to a gene: 9. The CDR3, as DNA: TGCGCCAGCAGCGAGCGGGGGGACCACTTATACAATGAGCAGTTCTTC. Translation: CASSERGDHLYNEQFF.